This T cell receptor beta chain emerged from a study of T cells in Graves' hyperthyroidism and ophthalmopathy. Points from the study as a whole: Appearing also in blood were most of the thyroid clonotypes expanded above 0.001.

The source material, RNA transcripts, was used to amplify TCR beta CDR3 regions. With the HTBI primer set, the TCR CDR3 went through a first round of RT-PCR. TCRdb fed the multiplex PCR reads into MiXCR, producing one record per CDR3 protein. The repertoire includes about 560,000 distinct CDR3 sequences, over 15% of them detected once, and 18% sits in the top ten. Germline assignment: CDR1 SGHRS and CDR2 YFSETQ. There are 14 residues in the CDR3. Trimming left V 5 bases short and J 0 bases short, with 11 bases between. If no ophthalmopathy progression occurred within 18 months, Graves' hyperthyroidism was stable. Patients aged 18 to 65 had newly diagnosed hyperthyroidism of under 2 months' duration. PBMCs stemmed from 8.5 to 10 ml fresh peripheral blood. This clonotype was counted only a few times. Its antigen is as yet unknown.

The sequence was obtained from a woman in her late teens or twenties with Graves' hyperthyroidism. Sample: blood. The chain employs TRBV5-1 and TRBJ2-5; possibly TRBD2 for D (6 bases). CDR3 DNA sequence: TGCGCCAGCAGGGAGGGAGGCAACCAAGAGACCCAGTACTTC. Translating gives CASREGGNQETQYF.